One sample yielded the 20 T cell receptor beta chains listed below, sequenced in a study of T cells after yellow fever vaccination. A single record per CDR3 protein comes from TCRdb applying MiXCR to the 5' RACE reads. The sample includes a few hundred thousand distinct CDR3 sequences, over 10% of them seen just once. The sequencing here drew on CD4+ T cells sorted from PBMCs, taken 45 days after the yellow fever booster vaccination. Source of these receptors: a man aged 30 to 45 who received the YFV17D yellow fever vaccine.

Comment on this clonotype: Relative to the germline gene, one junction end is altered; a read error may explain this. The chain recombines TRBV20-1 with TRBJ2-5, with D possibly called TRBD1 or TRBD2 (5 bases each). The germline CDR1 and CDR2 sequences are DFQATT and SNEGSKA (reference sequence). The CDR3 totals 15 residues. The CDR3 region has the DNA TGCAGTGCGAGAGGGAGAAGGGGTCATCAAGAGACCCAGTACTTC. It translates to CSARGRRGHQETQYF.

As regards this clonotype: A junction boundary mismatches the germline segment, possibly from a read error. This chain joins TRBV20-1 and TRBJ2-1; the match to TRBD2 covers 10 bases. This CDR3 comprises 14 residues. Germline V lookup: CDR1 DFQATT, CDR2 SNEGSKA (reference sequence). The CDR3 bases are TGCAGTGCTCCGCGGCTAGCGGGAGACAACGAGCAGTTCTTC. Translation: CSAPRLAGDNEQFF.

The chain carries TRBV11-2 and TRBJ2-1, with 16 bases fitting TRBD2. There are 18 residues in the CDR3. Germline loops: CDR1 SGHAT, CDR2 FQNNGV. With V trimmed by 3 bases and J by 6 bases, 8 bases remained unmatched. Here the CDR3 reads CASSFNAGTSGRANEQFF. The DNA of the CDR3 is TGTGCCAGCAGCTTTAACGCCGGGACTAGCGGGAGGGCCAATGAGCAGTTCTTC.

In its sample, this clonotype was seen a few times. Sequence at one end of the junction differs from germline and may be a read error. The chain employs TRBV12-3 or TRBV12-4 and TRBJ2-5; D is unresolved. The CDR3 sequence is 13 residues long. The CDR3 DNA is TGTGCCAGCAGTTTCAAGCTACAAGGGACCCAGTACTTC. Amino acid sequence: CASSFKLQGTQYF.

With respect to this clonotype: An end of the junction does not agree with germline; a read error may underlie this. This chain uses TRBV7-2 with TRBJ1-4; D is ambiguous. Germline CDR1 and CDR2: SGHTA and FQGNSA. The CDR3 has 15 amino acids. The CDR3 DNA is TGTGCCAGCATCTTAGCCCCGGCGGATAATGAAAAACTGTTTTTT. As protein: CASILAPADNEKLFF.

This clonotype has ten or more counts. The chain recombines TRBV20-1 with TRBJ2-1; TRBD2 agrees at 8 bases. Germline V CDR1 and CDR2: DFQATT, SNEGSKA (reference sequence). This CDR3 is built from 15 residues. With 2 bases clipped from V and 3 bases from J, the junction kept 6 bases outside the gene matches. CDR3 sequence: CSARPVAGIYNEQFF. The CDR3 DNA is TGCAGTGCTAGACCCGTAGCGGGGATCTACAATGAGCAGTTCTTC.

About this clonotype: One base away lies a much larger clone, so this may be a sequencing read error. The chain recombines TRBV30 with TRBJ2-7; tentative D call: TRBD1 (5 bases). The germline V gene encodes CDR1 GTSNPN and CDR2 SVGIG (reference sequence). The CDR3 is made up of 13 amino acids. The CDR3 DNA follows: TGTGCCTGGAGCCTGGGAAGGGGCTACGAGCAGTGCTTC. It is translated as CAWSLGRGYEQCF.

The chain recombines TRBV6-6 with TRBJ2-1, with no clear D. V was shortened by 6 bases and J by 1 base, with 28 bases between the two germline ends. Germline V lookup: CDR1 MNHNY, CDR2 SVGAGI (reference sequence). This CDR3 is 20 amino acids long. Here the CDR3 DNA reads TGTGCCAGCAGCCTAACCGCCAATCGATTTGGGCGGTCGTCCTACAATGAGCAGTTCTTC. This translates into CASSLTANRFGRSSYNEQFF.

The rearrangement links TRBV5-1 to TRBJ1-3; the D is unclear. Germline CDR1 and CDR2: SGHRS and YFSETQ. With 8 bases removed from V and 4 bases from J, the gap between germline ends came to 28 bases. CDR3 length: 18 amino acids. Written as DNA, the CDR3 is TGCGCCAGAGAACACAATCGAGCATTGACGGCTTCGGGAAACACCATATATTTT. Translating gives CAREHNRALTASGNTIYF.

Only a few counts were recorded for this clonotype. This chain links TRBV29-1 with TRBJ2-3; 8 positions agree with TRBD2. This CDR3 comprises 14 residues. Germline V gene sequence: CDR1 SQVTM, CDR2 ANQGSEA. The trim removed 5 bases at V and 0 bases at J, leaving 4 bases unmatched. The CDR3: CSVISGTSTDTQYF. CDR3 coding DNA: TGCAGCGTTATTAGCGGGACAAGCACAGATACGCAGTATTTT.

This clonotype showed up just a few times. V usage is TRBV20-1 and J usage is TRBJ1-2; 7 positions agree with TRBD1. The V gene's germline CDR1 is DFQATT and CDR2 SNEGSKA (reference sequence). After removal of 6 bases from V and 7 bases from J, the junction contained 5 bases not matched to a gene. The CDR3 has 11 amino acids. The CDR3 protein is CSAPTGFGYTF. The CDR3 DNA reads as TGCAGTGCCCCGACAGGGTTTGGCTACACCTTC.

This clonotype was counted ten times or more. CDR3 coding DNA: TGTGCCAGCTCGACTTTGGGAGCGAGTGAGACCCAGTACTTC. As protein: CASSTLGASETQYF. The rearrangement uses TRBV18 and TRBJ2-5; D is possibly TRBD2 (5 bases). The germline V gene encodes CDR1 KGHSH and CDR2 LQKENI. Trimming cost V 6 bases and J 5 bases, with 16 bases left between them. This CDR3 region has 14 residues.

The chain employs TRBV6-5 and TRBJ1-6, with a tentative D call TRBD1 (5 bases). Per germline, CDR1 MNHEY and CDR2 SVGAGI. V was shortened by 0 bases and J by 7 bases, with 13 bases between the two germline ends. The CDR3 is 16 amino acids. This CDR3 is CASSYSTGTVNSPLHF. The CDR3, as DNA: TGTGCCAGCAGTTACTCAACCGGGACGGTGAATTCACCCCTCCACTTT.

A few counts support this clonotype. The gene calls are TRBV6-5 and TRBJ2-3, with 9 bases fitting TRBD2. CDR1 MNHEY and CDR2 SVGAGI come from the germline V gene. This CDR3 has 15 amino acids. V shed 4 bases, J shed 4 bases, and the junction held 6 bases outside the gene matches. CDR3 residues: CASSFSGRRPDTQYF. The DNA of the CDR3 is TGTGCCAGCAGTTTTAGCGGGAGAAGGCCAGATACGCAGTATTTT.

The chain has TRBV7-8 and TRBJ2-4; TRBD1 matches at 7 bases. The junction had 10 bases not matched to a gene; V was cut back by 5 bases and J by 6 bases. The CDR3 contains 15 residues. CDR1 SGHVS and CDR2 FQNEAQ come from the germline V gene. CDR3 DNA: TGTGCCAGCAGCCGTCCGCCAGGGGGAATAAACATTCAGTACTTC. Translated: CASSRPPGGINIQYF. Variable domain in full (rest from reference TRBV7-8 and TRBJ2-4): GAGVSQSPRYKVAKRGQDVALRCDPISGHVSLFWYQQALGQGPEFLTYFQNEAQLDKSGLPSDRFFAERPEGSVSTLKIQRTQQEDSAVYLCASSRPPGGINIQYFGAGTRLSVL.

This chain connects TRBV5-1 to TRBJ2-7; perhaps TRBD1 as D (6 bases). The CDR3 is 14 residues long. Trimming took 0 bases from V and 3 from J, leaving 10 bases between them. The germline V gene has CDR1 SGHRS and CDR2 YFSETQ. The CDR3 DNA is TGCGCCAGCAGCTTGGGACAGGTGATCTACGAGCAGTACTTC. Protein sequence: CASSLGQVIYEQYF.

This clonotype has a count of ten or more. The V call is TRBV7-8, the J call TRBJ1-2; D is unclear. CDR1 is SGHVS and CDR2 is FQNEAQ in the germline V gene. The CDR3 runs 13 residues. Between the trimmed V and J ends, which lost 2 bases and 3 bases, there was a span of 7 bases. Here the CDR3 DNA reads TGTGCCAGCAGCTTACGAGGTGACTATGGCTACACCTTC. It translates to CASSLRGDYGYTF.

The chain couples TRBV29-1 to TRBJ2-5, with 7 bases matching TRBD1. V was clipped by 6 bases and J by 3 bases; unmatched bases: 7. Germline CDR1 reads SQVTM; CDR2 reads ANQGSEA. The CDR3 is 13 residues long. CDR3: CSVLGQGEETQYF. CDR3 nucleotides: TGCAGCGTCCTGGGGCAGGGGGAAGAGACCCAGTACTTC.

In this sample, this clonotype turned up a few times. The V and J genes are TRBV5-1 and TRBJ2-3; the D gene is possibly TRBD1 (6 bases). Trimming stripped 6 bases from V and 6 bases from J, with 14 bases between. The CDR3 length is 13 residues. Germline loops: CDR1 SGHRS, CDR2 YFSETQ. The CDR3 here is CASNRDTLDTQYF. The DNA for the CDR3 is TGCGCCAGCAACCGGGACACCCTCGATACGCAGTATTTT.

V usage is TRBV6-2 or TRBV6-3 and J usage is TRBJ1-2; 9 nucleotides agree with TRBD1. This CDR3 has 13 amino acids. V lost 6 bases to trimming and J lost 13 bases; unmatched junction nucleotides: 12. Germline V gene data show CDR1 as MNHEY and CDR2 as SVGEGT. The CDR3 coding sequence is TGTGCCAGCAGCCATGGGACAGGGCGAGGACCCACCTTC. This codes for CASSHGTGRGPTF.